Presented here are 2 T cell receptor beta chains from one specimen sequenced in a study of identical twins. TCRdb re-called the 5' RACE reads with MiXCR, one entry per CDR3 protein. The sample gives 230,000 or so distinct CDR3 sequences, 6.5% to 9.5% of which show up once; approximately 3% is in the top ten. The same sample was also studied in work on yellow fever vaccine responses in identical twins.

The sequenced material came from CD8+ T cells sorted from blood. These receptors originate from a woman under 30 in good health.

This clonotype was seen at least ten times. The genes are TRBV6-5 and TRBJ2-5, with a possible D match to TRBD1 (6 bases). CDR3 length equals 16 residues. V gave up 0 bases and J gave up 5 bases, with 16 bases separating them. From germline, CDR1 is MNHEY and CDR2 SVGAGI. This chain's CDR3 is CASSYSRAGAGETQYF. The CDR3 nucleotides read TGTGCCAGCAGTTACTCGAGGGCAGGGGCCGGGGAGACCCAGTACTTC.

This clonotype was picked up a small number of times. V is TRBV10-3 and J is TRBJ1-3; perhaps TRBD1 as D (6 bases). The CDR3 totals 17 residues. The V end was cut by 6 bases, the J end by 0 bases, with 18 bases between. CDR1 is ENHRY, CDR2 SYGVKD, per germline. The CDR3 here is CAIRGDTLRDSGNTIYF. The CDR3 DNA reads as TGTGCCATCAGAGGGGACACTCTGAGAGACTCTGGAAACACCATATATTTT.